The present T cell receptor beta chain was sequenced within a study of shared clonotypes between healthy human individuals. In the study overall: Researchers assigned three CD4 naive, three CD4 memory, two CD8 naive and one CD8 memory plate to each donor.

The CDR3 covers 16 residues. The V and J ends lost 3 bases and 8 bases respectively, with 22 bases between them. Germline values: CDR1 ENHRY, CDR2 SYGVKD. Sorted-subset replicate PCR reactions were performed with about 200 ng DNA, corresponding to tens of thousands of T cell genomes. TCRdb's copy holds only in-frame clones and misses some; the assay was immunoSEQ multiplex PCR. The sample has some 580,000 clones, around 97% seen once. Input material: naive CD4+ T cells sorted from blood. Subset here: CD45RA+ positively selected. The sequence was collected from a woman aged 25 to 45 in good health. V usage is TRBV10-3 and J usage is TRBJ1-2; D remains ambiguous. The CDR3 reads CAISEGEHLNTGGYTF. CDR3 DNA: TGTGCCATCAGTGAAGGAGAACACCTTAATACCGGGGGCTACACCTTC.